This T cell receptor beta chain was retrieved from a study of T cell clones after liver transplantation. Assay: immunoSEQ multiplex PCR; the TCRdb copy retains only in-frame clones and omits some. The sample has approximately 72,000 clones, over 85% seen once. The V gene's germline CDR1 is MRHNA and CDR2 SNTAGT. The CDR3 length is 16 residues. Trimming shortened V by 4 bases and J by 5 bases, and 18 bases separated the two germline ends. This receptor was identified in a human donor who received a liver transplant. Sequencing was performed on CD4+ T cells from blood, taken before liver transplant. The chain employs TRBV6-4 and TRBJ2-1; D is possibly TRBD2 (6 bases). CDR3 amino acids: CASSGRWAGLDNEQFF. In DNA, the CDR3 is TGTGCCAGCAGTGGCCGATGGGCGGGATTGGACAATGAGCAGTTCTTC.